The 30 T cell receptor beta chains listed next were all sequenced from one sample in a study of identical twins. MiXCR, run by TCRdb on the 5' RACE reads, gives a single entry per CDR3 protein. Altogether fewer than 250,000 distinct CDR3 sequences are present, approximately 7% being singletons, with the ten largest covering roughly 3.9%. This sample also appeared in a second study, on yellow fever vaccine responses in identical twins.

The sequenced material came from memory (CD45RO+) T cells sorted from blood. The receptor source for this set is a woman younger than 35 in good health.

This clonotype was counted at least ten times. The gene calls are TRBV15 and TRBJ1-5; TRBD1 is a possible D gene (6 bases). The CDR3 runs to 14 residues. V lost 0 bases to trimming and J lost 6 bases, with 9 bases between them. Germline values: CDR1 LNHNV, CDR2 YYDKDF (reference sequence). DNA of the CDR3: TGTGCCACCAGCAGAGAGAGGGGGAGTCAGCCCCAGCATTTT. It translates to CATSRERGSQPQHF.

The V call is TRBV14, the J call TRBJ2-1; D is undetermined. Germline CDR1 is SGHDN and CDR2 is FVKESK. Trimming took off 4 bases at V and 10 bases at J, with 17 bases between the two ends. The CDR3 sequence is 14 residues long. CDR3 coding DNA: TGTGCCAGCAGCCCCAGGATCTCCCTGGCGGAGCAGTTCTTC. Encoded protein: CASSPRISLAEQFF.

This clonotype was picked up many times. The chain joins TRBV5-1 to TRBJ2-1; 8 bases are a match to TRBD2. The trim removed 3 bases at V and 7 bases at J, leaving 9 bases unmatched. This CDR3 contains 15 residues. The germline V gene has CDR1 SGHRS and CDR2 YFSETQ. CDR3 protein: CASSSGLGGRNEQFF. CDR3 coding DNA: TGCGCCAGCAGCTCGGGACTAGGTGGTAGGAATGAGCAGTTCTTC.

V usage is TRBV19 and J usage is TRBJ2-7, with 10 bases that match TRBD2. This CDR3 contains 19 residues. Trimming at V came to 6 bases and at J to 0 bases, leaving 17 bases not matched to a gene. Germline V CDR1 and CDR2: LNHDA, SQIVND (reference sequence). In DNA, the CDR3 is TGTGCCAGTAGCTCCTCTCTAGCGGGGGACGACGCTAGCTCCTACGAGCAGTACGTC. It codes for CASSSSLAGDDASSYEQYV.

The V call is TRBV5-5, the J call TRBJ2-4; D is perhaps TRBD2 (6 bases). This CDR3 has 16 amino acids. CDR1 and CDR2 (germline): SGHKS, YYEKEE (reference sequence). Trimming took off 0 bases at V and 1 base at J, with 11 bases between the two ends. The CDR3 sequence is CASSLGLVPAKNIQYF. CDR3 bases: TGTGCCAGCAGCTTGGGACTAGTTCCGGCCAAAAACATTCAGTACTTC.

This clonotype was counted a few times. This sequence joins TRBV6-2 or TRBV6-3 and TRBJ1-1; D not certain. V was shortened by 4 bases and J by 0 bases, with 9 bases between the two germline ends. Germline assignment: CDR1 MNHEY and CDR2 SVGEGT. This CDR3 spans 14 amino acids. As DNA, the CDR3 is TGTGCCAGCAGTTTTGCACGCATGAACACTGAAGCTTTCTTT. The encoded protein is CASSFARMNTEAFF.

The chain employs TRBV6-1 and TRBJ2-5, with D possibly being TRBD2 (5 bases). The CDR3 covers 14 residues. Per germline, CDR1 MNHNS and CDR2 SASEGT. V lost 4 bases, J lost 5 bases, and 14 bases lay in between. Here the CDR3 DNA reads TGTGCCAGCAGTGTTTGGTCGAAGCGGGAGACCCAGTACTTC. Its protein is CASSVWSKRETQYF.

This clonotype was counted only a few times. This rearrangement joins TRBV15 to TRBJ2-7, with D maybe TRBD1 (5 bases). CDR1 and CDR2 (germline): LNHNV, YYDKDF (reference sequence). The CDR3 extends over 15 amino acids. Trimming shortened V by 0 bases and J by 0 bases, and 9 bases separated the two germline ends. Here the CDR3 DNA reads TGTGCCACCAGCAGAGATAGGGGTTTCTCCTACGAGCAGTACTTC. Amino acids: CATSRDRGFSYEQYF.

This clonotype was detected a few times. This rearrangement joins TRBV7-3 to TRBJ2-1; 8 nucleotides line up with TRBD2. The CDR3 spans 15 residues. The V and J ends lost 6 bases and 8 bases, in that order; junction bases with no gene match: 12. Per germline, CDR1 SGHTA and CDR2 FQGTGA. DNA for the CDR3: TGTGCCAGCAGTGATACCGGGACTAGTGGTTATGAGCAGTTCTTC. It translates to CASSDTGTSGYEQFF.

This clonotype was observed a few times. The rearrangement uses TRBV29-1 and TRBJ1-2; the D is unclear. The CDR3 has 12 amino acids. V lost 0 bases and J 5 bases, leaving 7 bases between the germline ends. Germline assignment: CDR1 SQVTM and CDR2 ANQGSEA. As DNA, the CDR3 is TGCAGCGTTGAAGAACTGGAGTATGGCTACACCTTC. Its translation: CSVEELEYGYTF.

This clonotype was seen repeatedly, ten times or more. The CDR3 DNA reads TGTGCCAGCGGGGACAGCTCTGGGGCCAACGTCCTGACTTTC. It yields the protein CASGDSSGANVLTF. The chain has TRBV6-1 and TRBJ2-6; TRBD1 aligns across 7 bases. The CDR3 consists of 14 residues. J was trimmed by 0 bases and V by 8 bases; bases with no gene match: 1. CDR1 is MNHNS, CDR2 SASEGT, per germline.

Many counts were recorded for this clonotype. The chain is built from TRBV29-1 and TRBJ1-2, with 8 bases aligning to TRBD1. Germline assignment: CDR1 SQVTM and CDR2 ANQGSEA. V lost 3 bases to trimming and J lost 4 bases; unmatched junction nucleotides: 13. The CDR3 is 16 residues long. Here the CDR3 reads CSVEGRQGRNIYGYTF. CDR3 in DNA: TGCAGCGTTGAGGGGAGACAGGGGCGAAACATCTATGGCTACACCTTC.

This clonotype has ten or more counts. The chain uses TRBV12-3 or TRBV12-4 and TRBJ2-2; 8 bases agree with TRBD2. V lost 3 bases and J lost 5; bases outside the gene matches: 8. The CDR3 is 16 amino acids. This chain's CDR3 is CASSFLTGGGTGELFF. The CDR3 coding sequence is TGTGCCAGCAGTTTTCTGACGGGAGGGGGTACCGGGGAGCTGTTTTTT.

This clonotype showed up many times. The V gene is TRBV14, the J gene TRBJ1-2; D may be TRBD1 (5 bases). The V gene's germline CDR1 is SGHDN and CDR2 FVKESK. The CDR3 has 16 residues. Trimming cost V 2 bases and J 4 bases, with 17 bases left between them. The CDR3 DNA reads TGTGCCAGCAGCCAACTCGGGACGGGAGGCCTCTATGGCTACACCTTC. It yields the protein CASSQLGTGGLYGYTF.

This clonotype was counted at least ten times. This chain links TRBV5-1 with TRBJ1-2; tentative D call: TRBD1 (5 bases). Germline V gives CDR1 SGHRS, CDR2 YFSETQ. This CDR3 is 16 amino acids long. V was trimmed by 0 bases and J by 5 bases, leaving 17 bases between them. Here the CDR3 DNA reads TGCGCCAGCAGCTTGGACGACTCAGGGACGAAGTATGGCTACACCTTC. Protein: CASSLDDSGTKYGYTF.

Ten or more counts support this clonotype. The rearrangement uses TRBV12-3 or TRBV12-4 and TRBJ1-4, with D possibly TRBD1 on 5 matching bases. The CDR3 length is 15 residues. Trimming stripped 3 bases from V and 0 bases from J, with 8 bases between. In DNA form, the CDR3 reads TGTGCCAGCAGTTTTCAGGGTGCAACTAATGAAAAACTGTTTTTT. This translates into CASSFQGATNEKLFF.

The chain links TRBV20-1 to TRBJ1-2; no definite D call. The CDR3 is 12 residues long. V lost 5 bases to trimming and J lost 8 bases, with 15 bases between them. Looked up from germline, CDR1 is DFQATT and CDR2 is SNEGSKA (reference sequence). The CDR3 is CSAPQTATGYTF. The CDR3 DNA sequence: TGCAGTGCTCCTCAGACTGCGACCGGCTACACCTTC.

The table lists this clonotype with a few counts. The chain is built from TRBV20-1 and TRBJ1-6; D is undetermined. The V gene lost 3 bases and the J gene lost 0 bases, with 9 bases spanning the gap. Per the germline V gene, CDR1 is DFQATT and CDR2 is SNEGSKA (reference sequence). The CDR3 is 15 amino acids. DNA for the CDR3: TGCAGTGCTAGCACCAGACGCTCCTATAATTCACCCCTCCACTTT. This encodes CSASTRRSYNSPLHF.

This clonotype was observed many times. V usage is TRBV12-3 or TRBV12-4 and J usage is TRBJ1-1; D ambiguous. V gave up 4 bases and J gave up 5 bases, with 8 bases separating them. CDR3 length equals 12 residues. The CDR3 region is CASSSTATEAFF. The CDR3 region has the DNA TGTGCCAGCAGTTCAACCGCAACTGAAGCTTTCTTT.

This clonotype has more than one count but fewer than ten. This chain uses TRBV11-3 with TRBJ2-1; the match to TRBD2 covers 10 bases. CDR1 and CDR2 (germline): SGHNT, YENEEA. Trimming took 5 bases from V and 7 from J; bases not matched to a gene: 11. The CDR3 length is 16 residues. For the CDR3, the DNA is TGTGCCAGCAGCGGGGGACTAGCGAGACAGGTTAATGAGCAGTTCTTC. Encoded protein: CASSGGLARQVNEQFF.

This sequence joins TRBV10-2 and TRBJ2-2; 9 bases fit TRBD2. The CDR3 covers 14 residues. Germline loops: CDR1 WSHSY, CDR2 SAAADI. With 7 bases clipped from V and 5 bases from J, the junction kept 5 bases outside the gene matches. CDR3 nucleotide sequence: TGCGCCAGCATCCCGGGACTAGCTACCGGGGAGCTGTTTTTT. As protein: CASIPGLATGELFF.

This clonotype was observed a handful of times. Written as DNA, the CDR3 is TGCAGTGCTAGAGATGGGACTTATGGCTACACCTTC. Translating it yields CSARDGTYGYTF. The V and J genes are TRBV20-1 and TRBJ1-2, with D maybe TRBD1 (5 bases). Germline V CDR1 and CDR2: DFQATT, SNEGSKA (reference sequence). V gave up 0 bases and J gave up 5 bases, with 7 bases separating them. This CDR3 comprises 12 residues.

This clonotype was seen at least ten times. The chain uses TRBV29-1 and TRBJ2-3; 8 bases line up with TRBD2. V shed 7 bases and J 3 bases; nucleotides not matched to a gene: 15. Germline loops: CDR1 SQVTM, CDR2 ANQGSEA. This CDR3 is 16 amino acids long. CDR3 loop: CSADSFSGAGTDTQYF. The CDR3, as DNA: TGCAGCGCAGACTCTTTTAGCGGGGCGGGAACAGATACGCAGTATTTT.

This clonotype was observed a few times. The chain carries TRBV19 and TRBJ2-3; 7 nucleotides agree with TRBD2. The CDR3 runs 16 residues. Germline trimming cut 4 bases from V and 7 bases from J; bases unmatched to any gene: 14. Germline loops: CDR1 LNHDA, CDR2 SQIVND (reference sequence). The CDR3 loop reads CASSSMTGTMWNTQYF. In nucleotides, the CDR3 is TGTGCCAGTAGTAGCATGACCGGGACTATGTGGAATACGCAGTATTTT.

This clonotype was recorded at least ten times. The rearrangement uses TRBV2 and TRBJ1-1; 8 positions agree with TRBD1. Germline CDR1 is SNHLY and CDR2 is FYNNEI. The CDR3 spans 14 residues. The junction had 3 bases not matched to a gene; V was cut back by 5 bases and J by 1 base. CDR3 in DNA: TGTGCCAGCAGTATGACAGGGGAGAACACTGAAGCTTTCTTT. Its translation is CASSMTGENTEAFF.

The rearrangement joins TRBV12-3 or TRBV12-4 to TRBJ2-6; possibly TRBD2 for D (6 bases). This CDR3 comprises 17 residues. With 5 bases removed from V and 1 base from J, the gap between germline ends came to 15 bases. The CDR3 DNA sequence: TGTGCCAGCAGTGTTTCGGCAGGAGGGTCTGGGGCCAACGTCCTGACTTTC. Amino acid sequence: CASSVSAGGSGANVLTF.

This clonotype was observed at least ten times. The chain couples TRBV9 to TRBJ2-1, with TRBD2 matching over 11 bases. Germline loops: CDR1 SGDLS, CDR2 YYNGEE. Trimming cost V 4 bases and J 8 bases; bases outside gene matches: 17. The CDR3 runs 18 residues. CDR3 coding DNA: TGTGCCAGCAGCACTCGGAACCAACTAGCGGGAGCTATAGATGAGCAGTTCTTC. Encoded protein: CASSTRNQLAGAIDEQFF. Based on the CDR3 plus reference TRBV9 and TRBJ2-1, the full variable domain is DSGVTQTPKHLITATGQRVTLRCSPRSGDLSVYWYQQSLDQGLQFLIQYYNGEERAKGNILERFSAQQFPDLHSELNLSSLELGDSALYFCASSTRNQLAGAIDEQFFGPGTRLTVL.

The chain employs TRBV15 and TRBJ2-3; the D is unclear. Deletions cut 4 bases from V and 2 bases from J, with 4 bases between. The CDR3 extends over 12 amino acids. CDR1 and CDR2 (germline): LNHNV, YYDKDF (reference sequence). The CDR3 sequence: CATSIYTDTQYF. CDR3 DNA sequence: TGTGCCACCAGCATTTACACAGATACGCAGTATTTT. The full variable domain, its missing parts supplied by reference TRBV15 and TRBJ2-3, is DAMVIQNPRYQVTQFGKPVTLSCSQTLNHNVMYWYQQKSSQAPKLLFHYYDKDFNNEADTPDNFQSRRPNTSFCFLDIRSPGLGDTAMYLCATSIYTDTQYFGPGTRLTVL.

This clonotype was picked up a small number of times. This chain links TRBV11-2 with TRBJ2-1, with D possibly matching TRBD1 (5 bases). CDR3 length: 13 amino acids. V was clipped by 5 bases and J by 5 bases, with 10 bases between them. In germline, CDR1 is SGHAT, CDR2 FQNNGV. CDR3 in DNA: TGTGCCAGCAGCCTACGACAGCACAATGAGCAGTTCTTC. It encodes CASSLRQHNEQFF.

This clonotype was found a few times. V usage is TRBV9 and J usage is TRBJ2-2; D is possibly TRBD2 (6 bases). V was clipped by 0 bases and J by 2 bases, with 14 bases between them. This CDR3 has 17 residues. Per germline, CDR1 SGDLS and CDR2 YYNGEE. CDR3 amino acids: CASSVAMGSGNTGELFF. For the CDR3, the DNA is TGTGCCAGCAGCGTAGCTATGGGTAGCGGAAACACCGGGGAGCTGTTTTTT.